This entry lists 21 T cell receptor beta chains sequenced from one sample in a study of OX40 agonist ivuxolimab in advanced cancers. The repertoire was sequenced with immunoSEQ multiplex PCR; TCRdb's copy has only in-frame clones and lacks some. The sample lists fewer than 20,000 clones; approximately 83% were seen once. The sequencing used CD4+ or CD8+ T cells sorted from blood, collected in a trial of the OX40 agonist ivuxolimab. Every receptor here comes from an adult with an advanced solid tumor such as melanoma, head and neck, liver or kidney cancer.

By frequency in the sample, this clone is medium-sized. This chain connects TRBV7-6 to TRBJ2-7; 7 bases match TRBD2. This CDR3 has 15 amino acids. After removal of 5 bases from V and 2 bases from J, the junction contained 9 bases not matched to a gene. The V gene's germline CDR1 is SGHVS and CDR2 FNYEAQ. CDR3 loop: CASSTDASGAYEQYF. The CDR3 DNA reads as TGTGCCAGCAGCACCGATGCTAGCGGTGCCTACGAGCAGTACTTC.

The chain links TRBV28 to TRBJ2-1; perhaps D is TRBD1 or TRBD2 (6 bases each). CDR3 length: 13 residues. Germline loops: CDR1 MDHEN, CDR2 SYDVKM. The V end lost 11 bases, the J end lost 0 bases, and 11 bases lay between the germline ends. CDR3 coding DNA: TGTGCCGCTGGAGGGGGCTCCTACAATGAGCAGTTCTTC. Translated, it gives CAAGGGSYNEQFF.

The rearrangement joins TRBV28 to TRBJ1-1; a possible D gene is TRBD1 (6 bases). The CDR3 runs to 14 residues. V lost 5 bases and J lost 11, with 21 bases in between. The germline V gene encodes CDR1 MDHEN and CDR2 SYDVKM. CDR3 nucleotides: TGTGCCAGCAGTACCCCGGACAGAGGGGGATGCGCTTTCTTT. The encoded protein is CASSTPDRGGCAFF.

CDR3 residues: CASRTSGWVGDTQYF. The CDR3 bases are TGTGCCAGCCGGACTAGCGGGTGGGTCGGGGATACGCAGTATTTT. This sequence joins TRBV27 and TRBJ2-3; 11 positions agree with TRBD2. Trimming cost V 8 bases and J 6 bases; bases outside gene matches: 10. Germline V lookup: CDR1 MNHEY, CDR2 SMNVEV (reference sequence). This CDR3 is 15 amino acids long.

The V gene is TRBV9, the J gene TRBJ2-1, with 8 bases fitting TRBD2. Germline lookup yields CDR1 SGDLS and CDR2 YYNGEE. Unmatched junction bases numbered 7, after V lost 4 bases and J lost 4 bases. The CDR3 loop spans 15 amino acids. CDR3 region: CASSSSGRPYNEQFF. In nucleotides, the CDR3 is TGTGCCAGCAGCTCCAGCGGGAGACCTTACAATGAGCAGTTCTTC. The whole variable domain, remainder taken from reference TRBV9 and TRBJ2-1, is DSGVTQTPKHLITATGQRVTLRCSPRSGDLSVYWYQQSLDQGLQFLIQYYNGEERAKGNILERFSAQQFPDLHSELNLSSLELGDSALYFCASSSSGRPYNEQFFGPGTRLTVL.

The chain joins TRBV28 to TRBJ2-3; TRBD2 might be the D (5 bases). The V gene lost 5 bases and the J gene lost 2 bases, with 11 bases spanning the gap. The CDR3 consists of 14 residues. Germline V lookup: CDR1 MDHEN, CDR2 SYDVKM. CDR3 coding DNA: TGTGCCAGCAGTCCGGACTGGCCCACAGATACGCAGTATTTT. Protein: CASSPDWPTDTQYF. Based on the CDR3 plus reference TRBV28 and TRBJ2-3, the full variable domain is DVKVTQSSRYLVKRTGEKVFLECVQDMDHENMFWYRQDPGLGLRLIYFSYDVKMKEKGDIPEGYSVSREKKERFSLILESASTNQTSMYLCASSPDWPTDTQYFGPGTRLTVL.

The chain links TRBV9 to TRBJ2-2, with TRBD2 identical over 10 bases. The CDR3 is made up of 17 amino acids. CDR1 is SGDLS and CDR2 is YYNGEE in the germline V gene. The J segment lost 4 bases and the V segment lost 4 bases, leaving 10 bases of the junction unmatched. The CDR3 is CASSLPLAGAGTGELFF. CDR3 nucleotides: TGTGCCAGCAGCCTCCCTCTAGCGGGAGCGGGCACCGGGGAGCTGTTTTTT.

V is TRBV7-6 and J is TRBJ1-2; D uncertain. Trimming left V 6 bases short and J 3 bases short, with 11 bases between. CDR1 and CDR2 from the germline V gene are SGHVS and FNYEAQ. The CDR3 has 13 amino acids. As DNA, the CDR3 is TGTGCCAGCAGAACAGCCGGGGACTATGGCTACACCTTC. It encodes CASRTAGDYGYTF. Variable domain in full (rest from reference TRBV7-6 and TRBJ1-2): GAGVSQSPRYKVTKRGQDVALRCDPISGHVSLYWYRQALGQGPEFLTYFNYEAQQDKSGLPNDRFSAERPEGSISTLTIQRTEQRDSAMYRCASRTAGDYGYTFGSGTRLTVV.

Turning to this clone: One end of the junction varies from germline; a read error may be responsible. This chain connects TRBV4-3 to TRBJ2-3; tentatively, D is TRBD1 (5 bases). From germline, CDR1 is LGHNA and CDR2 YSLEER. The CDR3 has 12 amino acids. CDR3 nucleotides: TGCGCCAGCAGTAGGGGCACGGATACGCAGTATTTT. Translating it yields CASSRGTDTQYF.

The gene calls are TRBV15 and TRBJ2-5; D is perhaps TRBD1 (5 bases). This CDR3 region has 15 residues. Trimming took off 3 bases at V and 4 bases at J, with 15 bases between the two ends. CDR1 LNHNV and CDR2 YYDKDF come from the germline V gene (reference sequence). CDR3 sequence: CATSSQGRVRETQYF. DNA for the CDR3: TGTGCCACCAGCAGCCAAGGCAGGGTTAGAGAGACCCAGTACTTC.

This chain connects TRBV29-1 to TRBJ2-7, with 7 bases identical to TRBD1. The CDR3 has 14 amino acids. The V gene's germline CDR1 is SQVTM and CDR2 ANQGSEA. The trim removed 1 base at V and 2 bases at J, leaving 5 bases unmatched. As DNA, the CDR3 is TGCAGCGTTGAAGGGACAGGAGAAACCTACGAGCAGTACTTC. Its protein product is CSVEGTGETYEQYF.

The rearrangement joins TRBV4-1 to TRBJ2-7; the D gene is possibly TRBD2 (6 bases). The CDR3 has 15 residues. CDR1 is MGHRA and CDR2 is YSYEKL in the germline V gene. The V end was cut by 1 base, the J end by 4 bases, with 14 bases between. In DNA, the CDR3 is TGCGCCAGCAGCCAAGGGGGAGGATTAATATACGAGCAGTACTTC. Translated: CASSQGGGLIYEQYF.

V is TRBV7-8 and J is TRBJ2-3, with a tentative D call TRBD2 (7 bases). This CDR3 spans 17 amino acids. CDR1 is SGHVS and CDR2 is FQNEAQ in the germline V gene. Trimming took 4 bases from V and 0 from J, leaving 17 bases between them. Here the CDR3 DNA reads TGTGCCAGCAGCTCATATGGGGGGGCGGCTAGCACAGATACGCAGTATTTT. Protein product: CASSSYGGAASTDTQYF.

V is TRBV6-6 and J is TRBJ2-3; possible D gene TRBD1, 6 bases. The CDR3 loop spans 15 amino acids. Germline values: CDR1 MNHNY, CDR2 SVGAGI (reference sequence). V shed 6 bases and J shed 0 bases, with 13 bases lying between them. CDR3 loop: CASSRTATSTDTQYF. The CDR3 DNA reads TGTGCCAGCAGCCGGACAGCTACTAGCACAGATACGCAGTATTTT.

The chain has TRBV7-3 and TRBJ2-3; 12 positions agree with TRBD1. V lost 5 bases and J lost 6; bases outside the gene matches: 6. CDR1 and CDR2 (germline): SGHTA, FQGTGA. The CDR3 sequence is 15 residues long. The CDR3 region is CASSHGTGGRDTQYF. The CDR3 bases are TGTGCCAGCAGCCACGGGACAGGGGGCAGGGATACGCAGTATTTT.

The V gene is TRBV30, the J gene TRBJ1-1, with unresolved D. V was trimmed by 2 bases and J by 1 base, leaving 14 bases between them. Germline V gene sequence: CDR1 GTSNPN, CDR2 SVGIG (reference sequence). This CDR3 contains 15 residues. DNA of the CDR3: TGTGCCTGGAGTTACTCCACGGGGTCGAACACTGAAGCTTTCTTT. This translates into CAWSYSTGSNTEAFF.

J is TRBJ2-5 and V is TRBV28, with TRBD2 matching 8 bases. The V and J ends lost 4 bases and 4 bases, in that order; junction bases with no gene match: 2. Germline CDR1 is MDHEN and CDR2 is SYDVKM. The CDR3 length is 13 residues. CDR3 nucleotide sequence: TGTGCCAGCAGTTCGGCGGGAGGAGAGACCCAGTACTTC. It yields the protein CASSSAGGETQYF.

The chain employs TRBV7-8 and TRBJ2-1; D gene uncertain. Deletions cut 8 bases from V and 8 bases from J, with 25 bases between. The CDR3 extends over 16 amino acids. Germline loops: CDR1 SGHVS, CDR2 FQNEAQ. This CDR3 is CASLGYDLPPSDEQFF. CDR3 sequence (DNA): TGTGCCAGCTTGGGGTATGACCTACCCCCTTCGGATGAGCAGTTCTTC. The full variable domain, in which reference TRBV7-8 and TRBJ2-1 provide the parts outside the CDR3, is GAGVSQSPRYKVAKRGQDVALRCDPISGHVSLFWYQQALGQGPEFLTYFQNEAQLDKSGLPSDRFFAERPEGSVSTLKIQRTQQEDSAVYLCASLGYDLPPSDEQFFGPGTRLTVL.

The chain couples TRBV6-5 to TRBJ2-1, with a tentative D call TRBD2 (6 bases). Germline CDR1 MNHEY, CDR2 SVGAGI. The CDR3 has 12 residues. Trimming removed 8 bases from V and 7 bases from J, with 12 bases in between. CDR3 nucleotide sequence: TGTGCCAGCTCGGGAGCGAGTAATGAGCAGTTCTTC. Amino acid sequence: CASSGASNEQFF.

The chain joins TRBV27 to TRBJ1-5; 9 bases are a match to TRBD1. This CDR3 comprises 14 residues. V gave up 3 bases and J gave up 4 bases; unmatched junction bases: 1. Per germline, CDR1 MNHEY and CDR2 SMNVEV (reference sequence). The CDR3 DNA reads TGTGCCAGCAGTTTTGGGACAGGGAATCAGCCCCAGCATTTT. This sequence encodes CASSFGTGNQPQHF.

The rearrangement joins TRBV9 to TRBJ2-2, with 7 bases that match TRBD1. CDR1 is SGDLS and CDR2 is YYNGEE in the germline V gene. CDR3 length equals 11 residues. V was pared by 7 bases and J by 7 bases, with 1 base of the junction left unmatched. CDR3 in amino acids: CASQGDGELFF. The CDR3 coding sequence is TGTGCCAGCCAGGGGGACGGGGAGCTGTTTTTT.